A single sample gave rise to the 6 T cell receptor beta chains below, sequenced in a study of PD-1 and CTLA-4 blockade in melanoma. Produced via immunoSEQ multiplex PCR; TCRdb's table is partial and in-frame only. Of 32,000 or so clones in the sample, around nine tenths were seen once. The sequencing used CD8+ T cells from peripheral blood, collected before anti-PD-1 treatment. The receptors derive from a human donor with melanoma.

The chain couples TRBV27 to TRBJ1-4; no definite D call. The V end was cut by 7 bases, the J end by 8 bases, with 17 bases between. This CDR3 comprises 14 residues. The germline gives CDR1 MNHEY, CDR2 SMNVEV (reference sequence). The CDR3 sequence: CASNSGDDSEKLFF. DNA of the CDR3: TGTGCCAGCAATTCGGGCGACGATTCAGAAAAACTGTTTTTT.

CDR3 sequence: CASSQSAAGWAGNTIYF. CDR3 bases: TGTGCCAGCAGCCAAAGTGCTGCAGGCTGGGCAGGAAACACCATATATTTT. The genes are TRBV14 and TRBJ1-3; D unclear. The germline V and J ends were trimmed by 2 bases and 4 bases, with 18 bases remaining between them. From germline, CDR1 is SGHDN and CDR2 FVKESK. CDR3 length: 17 amino acids.

The chain combines TRBV6-1 with TRBJ1-4; D gene ambiguous. Germline CDR1 reads MNHNS; CDR2 reads SASEGT. Trimming removed 0 bases at V and 3 bases at J, with 5 bases between. The CDR3 has 14 amino acids. The CDR3 spells CASSEAEANEKLFF. The CDR3 DNA reads TGTGCCAGCAGTGAAGCCGAGGCTAATGAAAAACTGTTTTTT.

This clone was recorded a few times. This chain joins TRBV6-2 or TRBV6-3 and TRBJ2-1; D is undetermined. CDR1 and CDR2 (germline): MNHEY, SVGEGT. The V end was cut by 2 bases, the J end by 0 bases, with 8 bases between. The length of the CDR3 is 15 residues. As DNA, the CDR3 is TGTGCCAGCAGTTACGAACTTTCCTCCTACAATGAGCAGTTCTTC. Residues: CASSYELSSYNEQFF.

The chain couples TRBV4-2 to TRBJ1-4, with TRBD1 as a possible D gene (5 bases). The CDR3 is 18 residues long. The V end was cut by 2 bases, the J end by 6 bases, with 22 bases between. Germline V gives CDR1 LGHNA, CDR2 YNFKEQ. The CDR3 sequence is CASSQPVGEGGPDEKLFF. The CDR3 bases are TGTGCCAGCAGCCAACCCGTGGGGGAAGGTGGTCCGGATGAAAAACTGTTTTTT.

V gene TRBV28 combines with J gene TRBJ1-6, with no clear D. Trimming took 7 bases from V and 9 from J, leaving 16 bases between them. CDR1 and CDR2 (germline): MDHEN, SYDVKM. The CDR3 consists of 14 residues. The CDR3 nucleotides are TGTGCCAGCACCCTGAGCTGGCGAGGTTCACCCCTCCACTTT. Protein: CASTLSWRGSPLHF. Complete variable domain (other parts from reference TRBV28 and TRBJ1-6): DVKVTQSSRYLVKRTGEKVFLECVQDMDHENMFWYRQDPGLGLRLIYFSYDVKMKEKGDIPEGYSVSREKKERFSLILESASTNQTSMYLCASTLSWRGSPLHFGNGTRLTVT.